The 19 T cell receptor beta chains reported below all come from one sample, sequenced in a study of T cells in Graves' hyperthyroidism and ophthalmopathy. The source material, RNA transcripts, was used to amplify TCR beta CDR3 regions. Carried out on the TCR CDR3, a first-round RT-PCR used the HTBI primer set. MiXCR was run by TCRdb on the multiplex PCR reads, yielding one entry per CDR3 protein. The repertoire consists of approximately 710,000 distinct CDR3 sequences, with roughly a sixth occurring once and the leading ten covering less than 20%. What was sequenced was blood. The receptors stem from a man aged 50-59 years with Graves' hyperthyroidism.

This clonotype appeared a few times. The chain has TRBV18 and TRBJ2-1, with 11 bases that match TRBD1. Trimming cost V 2 bases and J 4 bases; bases outside gene matches: 4. The CDR3 extends over 16 amino acids. The V gene's germline CDR1 is KGHSH and CDR2 LQKENI. The CDR3 nucleotides are TGTGCCAGCTCACCATTAAGGGACAGGGGGTACAATGAGCAGTTCTTC. This translates into CASSPLRDRGYNEQFF.

As DNA, the CDR3 is TGCGCCAGTGGGACAGGCCTAAACAATGAGCAGTTCTTC. It yields the protein CASGTGLNNEQFF. This chain links TRBV5-1 with TRBJ2-1; 8 bases line up with TRBD1. This CDR3 has 13 amino acids. V shed 8 bases, J shed 5 bases, and the junction held 6 bases outside the gene matches. Germline lookup yields CDR1 SGHRS and CDR2 YFSETQ.

This rearrangement joins TRBV12-3 or TRBV12-4 to TRBJ1-1; D is uncertain. The ends were cut back, 5 bases at V and 7 bases at J, with 11 bases in the middle. This CDR3 spans 12 amino acids. CDR3 residues: CASSPPSSEAFF. The CDR3 bases are TGTGCCAGCAGTCCCCCCAGCAGTGAAGCTTTCTTT.

This clonotype was seen a few times. The rearrangement uses TRBV7-9 and TRBJ1-2, with TRBD1 matching over 7 bases. There are 17 residues in the CDR3. In germline, CDR1 is SEHNR, CDR2 FQNEAQ (reference sequence). Trimming removed 5 bases from V and 5 bases from J; junction bases left unmatched: 17. This CDR3 reads CASSRTPPDRAGYGYTF. The CDR3 region has the DNA TGTGCCAGCAGCAGAACCCCTCCAGACAGGGCGGGTTATGGCTACACCTTC.

In this sample, this clonotype turned up many times. The chain recombines TRBV28 with TRBJ2-2, with D possibly TRBD1 on 5 matching bases. Germline CDR1 and CDR2: MDHEN and SYDVKM. The CDR3 totals 15 residues. Trimming shortened V by 4 bases and J by 4 bases, and 13 bases separated the two germline ends. The CDR3 nucleotides read TGTGCCAGCAGTTCCCAGACAGCCGGCACCGGGGAGCTGTTTTTT. This encodes CASSSQTAGTGELFF.

This clonotype was seen at least ten times. The gene calls are TRBV20-1 and TRBJ1-2; 7 bases agree with TRBD1. Germline V lookup: CDR1 DFQATT, CDR2 SNEGSKA (reference sequence). CDR3 length: 14 amino acids. V lost 6 bases and J lost 8; bases outside the gene matches: 15. CDR3 amino acids: CSAGSSGQALGYTF. CDR3 nucleotides: TGCAGTGCAGGATCGTCCGGACAGGCGTTAGGCTACACCTTC.

This clonotype appeared many times. The gene calls are TRBV28 and TRBJ2-4; 7 nucleotides align to TRBD2. Germline values: CDR1 MDHEN, CDR2 SYDVKM. The CDR3 has 15 residues. With 6 bases clipped from V and 1 base from J, the junction kept 6 bases outside the gene matches. The CDR3 DNA reads TGTGCCAGCAGACCCGCGGGAGCGGCCAAAAACATTCAGTACTTC. This gives the protein CASRPAGAAKNIQYF. Filled out from reference TRBV28 and TRBJ2-4, the complete variable domain reads DVKVTQSSRYLVKRTGEKVFLECVQDMDHENMFWYRQDPGLGLRLIYFSYDVKMKEKGDIPEGYSVSREKKERFSLILESASTNQTSMYLCASRPAGAAKNIQYFGAGTRLSVL.

This chain connects TRBV18 to TRBJ1-5; TRBD1 matches at 8 bases. V trimming: 3 bases; J trimming: 6 bases; junction bases outside the gene matches: 1. The CDR3 is made up of 13 amino acids. CDR1 KGHSH and CDR2 LQKENI come from the germline V gene. The CDR3 DNA reads TGTGCCAGCTCACCGACAGGGGCTCAGCCCCAGCATTTT. Translation: CASSPTGAQPQHF.

The table lists this clonotype with many counts. The V and J genes are TRBV29-1 and TRBJ2-1, with a possible D match to TRBD1 (5 bases). Trimming took 5 bases from V and 5 from J, leaving 10 bases between them. Germline loops: CDR1 SQVTM, CDR2 ANQGSEA. The CDR3 has 12 amino acids. CDR3 sequence: CSVLDSHNEQFF. CDR3 sequence (DNA): TGCAGCGTTCTAGACAGCCACAATGAGCAGTTCTTC.

This chain connects TRBV6-1 to TRBJ2-7; tentatively, D is TRBD1 (6 bases). This CDR3 region has 16 residues. The germline V gene encodes CDR1 MNHNS and CDR2 SASEGT. V lost 5 bases to trimming and J lost 7 bases, with 24 bases between them. CDR3 protein: CASSRQVPVWVGEQYF. The CDR3 DNA reads TGTGCCAGCAGTCGACAGGTCCCGGTGTGGGTTGGTGAGCAGTACTTC.

This clonotype was detected many times. The genes are TRBV2 and TRBJ1-2, with a possible D match to TRBD1 (6 bases). V lost 3 bases and J lost 7, with 15 bases in between. The CDR3 is 14 residues long. Germline V gene lookup returns CDR1 SNHLY and CDR2 FYNNEI. CDR3 sequence reads: CASSEYREGGGYTF. CDR3 nucleotide sequence: TGTGCCAGCAGTGAGTACAGGGAAGGTGGTGGCTACACCTTC.

This clonotype occurred many times. This sequence joins TRBV30 and TRBJ1-2; 7 bases are a match to TRBD1. The germline gives CDR1 GTSNPN, CDR2 SVGIG (reference sequence). Trimming cost V 7 bases and J 4 bases; bases outside gene matches: 6. The CDR3 extends over 12 amino acids. CDR3 in amino acids: CASTQGSYGYTF. The CDR3 DNA is TGTGCCTCTACACAGGGGAGCTATGGCTACACCTTC.

This clonotype was counted ten times or more. The chain recombines TRBV18 with TRBJ2-7, with unresolved D. The CDR3 is 13 amino acids. V lost 8 bases, J lost 2 bases, and 13 bases lay in between. Germline V gene sequence: CDR1 KGHSH, CDR2 LQKENI. The CDR3 region has the DNA TGTGCCAGCGCAAATTTACCGACCTACGAGCAGTACTTC. Protein product: CASANLPTYEQYF.

This chain connects TRBV30 to TRBJ2-1; no clear D. V lost 5 bases, J lost 6 bases, and 14 bases lay in between. Germline CDR1 GTSNPN, CDR2 SVGIG (reference sequence). The CDR3 runs to 13 residues. The CDR3 spells CAWGRQTLNEQFF. The CDR3 DNA follows: TGTGCCTGGGGAAGGCAGACTCTCAATGAGCAGTTCTTC.

The V and J genes are TRBV5-1 and TRBJ1-4, with no clear D. The V gene lost 1 base and the J gene lost 9 bases, with 13 bases spanning the gap. Germline V gene data show CDR1 as SGHRS and CDR2 as YFSETQ. The CDR3 length is 14 residues. The CDR3 loop is CASSLIVPAKKLFF. The CDR3 DNA sequence: TGCGCCAGCAGCTTGATCGTCCCTGCGAAAAAACTGTTTTTT.

This clonotype was recorded at least ten times. The chain joins TRBV6-2 or TRBV6-3 to TRBJ1-4; D gene unclear. With 5 bases removed from V and 6 bases from J, the gap between germline ends came to 16 bases. Germline V gene data show CDR1 as MNHEY and CDR2 as SVGEGT. This CDR3 region has 15 residues. The CDR3 is CASSRPARRDEKLFF. CDR3 coding DNA: TGTGCCAGCAGTCGGCCGGCGAGGCGAGATGAAAAACTGTTTTTT.

In this sample, this clonotype turned up a few times. The chain has TRBV20-1 and TRBJ2-7; 13 bases line up with TRBD2. The CDR3 length is 14 residues. Germline values: CDR1 DFQATT, CDR2 SNEGSKA (reference sequence). J gave up 4 bases and V 5 bases, and 5 bases lay outside the gene matches. The CDR3 sequence: CSAEPGLAGYEQYF. The CDR3, as DNA: TGCAGTGCTGAGCCGGGACTAGCGGGATACGAGCAGTACTTC.

In its sample, this clonotype was seen many times. The CDR3 bases are TGTGCCAGCAGCGTAGACGGGAGTAAGAGTGAGCAGTTCTTC. This encodes CASSVDGSKSEQFF. V usage is TRBV9 and J usage is TRBJ2-1; possibly TRBD2 for D (6 bases). CDR1 is SGDLS and CDR2 is YYNGEE in the germline V gene. The V gene lost 0 bases and the J gene lost 9 bases, with 13 bases spanning the gap. The CDR3 contains 14 residues.

The chain carries TRBV4-1 and TRBJ1-2; D gene unclear. The CDR3 spans 14 residues. In germline, CDR1 is MGHRA, CDR2 YSYEKL. V lost 1 base to trimming and J lost 2 bases, with 8 bases between them. Written as DNA, the CDR3 is TGCGCCAGCAGCCAAGTACGAGAAAACTATGGCTACACCTTC. It specifies CASSQVRENYGYTF.